Presented here are 18 T cell receptor beta chains from one specimen sequenced in a study of OX40 agonist ivuxolimab in advanced cancers. Sequenced by immunoSEQ multiplex PCR; TCRdb stores in-frame clones only, minus some. The sample yields about 19,000 clones, 68% seen once. Sequencing used CD4+ or CD8+ T cells sorted from blood, obtained in a trial of the OX40 agonist ivuxolimab. The receptor source for this set is an adult with an advanced solid tumor such as melanoma, head and neck, liver or kidney cancer.

This chain connects TRBV6-6 to TRBJ1-2; D possibly corresponds to TRBD1 (6 bases). V lost 0 bases, J lost 8 bases, and 16 bases lay in between. Germline V gene lookup returns CDR1 MNHNY and CDR2 SVGAGI (reference sequence). This CDR3 is 15 amino acids long. CDR3 sequence: CASSYSVGGLGGYTF. The CDR3 nucleotides read TGTGCCAGCAGTTACTCGGTAGGGGGTCTAGGAGGCTACACCTTC.

The CDR3 DNA sequence: TGTGCCAGCAGCTTTCCGCGGGATACGCAGTATTTT. Translated, it gives CASSFPRDTQYF. The J gene is TRBJ2-3, the V gene TRBV11-2; D remains ambiguous. V lost 3 bases to trimming and J lost 6 bases, with 7 bases between them. The CDR3 is 12 amino acids. Germline V gene sequence: CDR1 SGHAT, CDR2 FQNNGV.

Concerning this clone: This same CDR3 is encoded by further DNA sequences in the sample. The J gene is TRBJ2-7, the V gene TRBV2; D gene unclear. The CDR3 consists of 13 residues. CDR1 SNHLY and CDR2 FYNNEI come from the germline V gene. V gave up 4 bases and J gave up 4 bases, with 11 bases separating them. The CDR3 DNA reads as TGTGCCAGCAGTGTGGCAGGCGAGTACGAGCAGTACTTC. Amino acids: CASSVAGEYEQYF.

The chain combines TRBV6-6 with TRBJ2-2; a possible D gene is TRBD1 (6 bases). CDR1 MNHNY and CDR2 SVGAGI come from the germline V gene (reference sequence). Trimming removed 6 bases from V and 2 bases from J, with 16 bases in between. The CDR3 runs 16 residues. The CDR3, as DNA: TGTGCCAGCAGCTCCGACAGGTCCTCCAACACCGGGGAGCTGTTTTTT. Protein: CASSSDRSSNTGELFF.

The chain is built from TRBV13 and TRBJ1-1; D is perhaps TRBD1 (5 bases). The ends were cut back, 2 bases at V and 8 bases at J, with 9 bases in the middle. The CDR3 covers 12 residues. The germline V gene encodes CDR1 PRHDT and CDR2 FYEKMQ (reference sequence). CDR3 region: CASSLRDVEAFF. The CDR3, as DNA: TGTGCCAGCAGCTTAAGGGACGTCGAAGCTTTCTTT.

The rearrangement uses TRBV6-4 and TRBJ2-3, with TRBD1 matching 7 bases. With V trimmed by 0 bases and J by 2 bases, 5 bases remained unmatched. This CDR3 has 16 amino acids. Looked up from germline, CDR1 is MRHNA and CDR2 is SNTAGT. CDR3 sequence (DNA): TGTGCCAGCAGTGACTCGCCGGGACAGTCCACAGATACGCAGTATTTT. It is translated as CASSDSPGQSTDTQYF.

V usage is TRBV6-5 and J usage is TRBJ2-6, with unresolved D. Germline V gene lookup returns CDR1 MNHEY and CDR2 SVGAGI. The CDR3 has 12 amino acids. Between the trimmed V and J ends, which lost 7 bases and 2 bases, there was a span of 3 bases. The CDR3 sequence is CASNPGANVLTF. For the CDR3, the DNA is TGTGCCAGCAATCCTGGGGCCAACGTCCTGACTTTC.

This clone was counted once. V is TRBV9 and J is TRBJ2-1, with D possibly matching TRBD2 (5 bases). Trimming stripped 0 bases from V and 8 bases from J, with 12 bases between. Germline V lookup: CDR1 SGDLS, CDR2 YYNGEE. The CDR3 runs 14 residues. The CDR3 region has the DNA TGTGCCAGCAGCGTAGGGGCGCTAGCCCATGAGCAGTTCTTC. Amino acids: CASSVGALAHEQFF.

Notes on this clone: Germline and junction disagree at one end, which may indicate a read error. This chain links TRBV7-7 with TRBJ2-3, with D tentatively TRBD1 (6 bases). Germline values: CDR1 SSHAT, CDR2 FNYEAQ (reference sequence). This CDR3 is 14 amino acids long. The CDR3 is CASSYSKGADTQYF. The CDR3, as DNA: TGTGCTAGCAGCTATTCTAAGGGGGCAGATACGCAGTATTTT.

V gene TRBV4-1 combines with J gene TRBJ2-1; TRBD2 matches at 10 bases. J lost 9 bases, V lost 1 base, and 6 bases had no gene match. Germline assignment: CDR1 MGHRA and CDR2 YSYEKL. The CDR3 is made up of 15 amino acids. CDR3 loop: CASSQVERGGREQFF. CDR3 in DNA: TGCGCCAGCAGCCAAGTTGAGCGGGGGGGCCGTGAGCAGTTCTTC.

This chain joins TRBV6-6 and TRBJ2-3; 9 bases align to TRBD1. CDR3 length equals 15 residues. The J segment lost 1 base and the V segment lost 5 bases, leaving 4 bases of the junction unmatched. Germline V gene data show CDR1 as MNHNY and CDR2 as SVGAGI (reference sequence). The CDR3 here is CASSATGGGTDTQYF. CDR3 coding DNA: TGTGCCAGCAGTGCCACAGGGGGCGGCACAGATACGCAGTATTTT.

This clone came up a few times. This sequence joins TRBV28 and TRBJ2-7; the match to TRBD2 covers 7 bases. The trim removed 3 bases at V and 5 bases at J, leaving 7 bases unmatched. Germline V gene data show CDR1 as MDHEN and CDR2 as SYDVKM. This CDR3 is built from 14 residues. CDR3 coding DNA: TGTGCCAGCAGTTTCTGGGAGGGATTGAACGAGCAGTACTTC. The encoded protein is CASSFWEGLNEQYF.

The chain uses TRBV7-3 and TRBJ2-5; D call uncertain. V was trimmed by 0 bases and J by 0 bases, leaving 5 bases between them. The germline gives CDR1 SGHTA, CDR2 FQGTGA. This CDR3 has 14 amino acids. CDR3 sequence reads: CASSLTGNQETQYF. The CDR3 coding sequence is TGTGCCAGCAGCTTAACTGGGAACCAAGAGACCCAGTACTTC. The variable domain in full, completed from reference TRBV7-3 and TRBJ2-5, reads GAGVSQTPSNKVTEKGKYVELRCDPISGHTALYWYRQSLGQGPEFLIYFQGTGAADDSGLPNDRFFAVRPEGSVSTLKIQRTERGDSAVYLCASSLTGNQETQYFGPGTRLLVL.

The rearrangement links TRBV15 to TRBJ2-5; D uncertain. The CDR3 is made up of 15 amino acids. V was shortened by 0 bases and J by 3 bases, with 11 bases between the two germline ends. CDR1 LNHNV and CDR2 YYDKDF come from the germline V gene (reference sequence). For the CDR3, the DNA is TGTGCCACCAGCAGAGATAGGTCTGGGGAAGAGACCCAGTACTTC. This codes for CATSRDRSGEETQYF.

J is TRBJ1-3 and V is TRBV28; no definite D call. From germline, CDR1 is MDHEN and CDR2 SYDVKM. Trimming shortened V by 5 bases and J by 2 bases, and 7 bases separated the two germline ends. This CDR3 is 13 amino acids long. The CDR3 nucleotides are TGTGCCAGCAGTCGAGCCACTGGAAACACCATATATTTT. It encodes CASSRATGNTIYF.

The CDR3 reads CASSLGGAGNTIYF. CDR3 nucleotide sequence: TGTGCCAGCAGCTTAGGGGGGGCTGGAAACACCATATATTTT. The chain couples TRBV7-8 to TRBJ1-3, with D maybe TRBD1 (5 bases). Per the germline V gene, CDR1 is SGHVS and CDR2 is FQNEAQ. The V and J ends lost 1 base and 2 bases respectively, with 6 bases between them. This CDR3 contains 14 residues.

The sample holds a few counts of this clone. V gene TRBV6-5 combines with J gene TRBJ1-5, with unresolved D. In germline, CDR1 is MNHEY, CDR2 SVGAGI. The CDR3 is made up of 11 amino acids. The V end lost 6 bases, the J end lost 4 bases, and 4 bases lay between the germline ends. Written as DNA, the CDR3 is TGTGCCAGCAGGGGGAATCAGCCCCAGCATTTT. It yields the protein CASRGNQPQHF.

The chain links TRBV10-3 to TRBJ2-1, with 12 bases fitting TRBD2. The CDR3 length is 14 residues. Trimming removed 11 bases from V and 5 bases from J; junction bases left unmatched: 7. Germline CDR1 is ENHRY and CDR2 is SYGVKD. The CDR3 DNA reads TGTGCCGTTGGACTAGCGGGATCTGACAATGAGCAGTTCTTC. Protein product: CAVGLAGSDNEQFF.